The clone carrying this TCR beta chain has a single count. What it recognizes is unknown. Using immunoSEQ multiplex PCR, the repertoire was profiled, and TCRdb retains in-frame clones only, with some absent. The data contain more than 95,000 clones, roughly nine tenths of them singletons. The data originate from a study of T cell responses to AZD1222 COVID-19 vaccine. Study-wide background: Second-dose groups at about 4 or about 12 weeks were pooled.

Study-level points and caveats: Repertoire collection took place solely once the T cell response had peaked. There were mostly white British donors and more females than males, and clonal diversity was possibly underestimated.

J gave up 7 bases and V 7 bases, and 7 bases lay outside the gene matches. CDR1 and CDR2 from the germline V gene are MNHEY and SVGAGI. This CDR3 contains 14 residues. This material consisted of peripheral blood, taken on day 0 of AZD1222 vaccination. This TCR derives from an adult in good health. This sequence joins TRBV6-5 and TRBJ1-6, with 7 bases that match TRBD1. In DNA form, the CDR3 reads TGTGCCAGCACTTGGACAGGTGGAAATTCACCCCTCCACTTT. Translated: CASTWTGGNSPLHF.